This T cell receptor beta chain emerged from a study of blood T cell repertoires in COVID-19. On the study more broadly: Samples representing acute and convalescent COVID-19 were sourced from the United States, Italy and Spain. In each case, the material was cDNA or gDNA derived from T cells, B-cell-depleted T cells, or PBMCs.

Clones were sequenced by immunoSEQ multiplex PCR, and TCRdb holds only the in-frame ones, with some missing. The table shows roughly 340,000 clones, with 87% occurring only once. The CDR3 has 14 amino acids. V was clipped by 4 bases and J by 7 bases; unmatched bases: 6. Germline assignment: CDR1 SGHTA and CDR2 FQGNSA. Cohorts were determined from participant-reported clinical history. This receptor was taken from a man aged 40-49 years in a cohort exposed to, infected with or recovered from COVID-19 (not recorded which). Sequencing was performed on PBMCs or T cells enriched from blood (not recorded which). The V call is TRBV7-2, the J call TRBJ1-5; 8 bases fit TRBD1. CDR3 bases: TGTGCCAGCAGCTCACAGGGGGTGGGCCAGCCCCAGCATTTT. This translates into CASSSQGVGQPQHF.